This TCR beta chain derives from a study of blood T cell repertoires in COVID-19. Clones were read by immunoSEQ multiplex PCR, and TCRdb kept only the in-frame ones, dropping some. The top ten clones hold under 13% of a sample with some 76,000 clones, around 86% of them seen once. Sequenced: peripheral blood. The origin of this receptor is a woman aged 18-29 years with acute or convalescent COVID-19.

CDR3 region: CASSEGWAGGAGANVLTF. Here the CDR3 DNA reads TGTGCCAGCAGTGAAGGTTGGGCAGGGGGCGCTGGGGCCAACGTCCTGACTTTC. The chain joins TRBV2 to TRBJ2-6, with 8 positions matching TRBD1. CDR1 and CDR2 from the germline V gene are SNHLY and FYNNEI. V lost 1 base, J lost 2 bases, and 7 bases stayed unmatched. This CDR3 is 18 amino acids long.